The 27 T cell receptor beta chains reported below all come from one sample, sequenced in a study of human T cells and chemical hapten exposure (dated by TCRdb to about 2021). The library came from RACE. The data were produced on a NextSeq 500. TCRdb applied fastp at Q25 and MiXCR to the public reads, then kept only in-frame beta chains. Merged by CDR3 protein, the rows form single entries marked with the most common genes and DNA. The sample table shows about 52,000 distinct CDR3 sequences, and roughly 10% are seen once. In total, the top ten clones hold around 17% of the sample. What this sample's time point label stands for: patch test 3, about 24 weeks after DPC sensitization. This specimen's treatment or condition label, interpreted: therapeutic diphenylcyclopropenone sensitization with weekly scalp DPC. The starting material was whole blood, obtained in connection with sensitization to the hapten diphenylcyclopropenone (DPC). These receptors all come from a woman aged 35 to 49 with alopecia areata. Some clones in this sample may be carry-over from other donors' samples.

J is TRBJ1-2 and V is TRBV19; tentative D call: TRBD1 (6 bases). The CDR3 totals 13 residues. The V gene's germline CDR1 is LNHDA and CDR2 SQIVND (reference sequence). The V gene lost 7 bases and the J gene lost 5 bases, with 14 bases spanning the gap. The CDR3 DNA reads TGTGCCAGTAAGCGGGGGCGAACTTATGGCTACACCTTC. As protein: CASKRGRTYGYTF.

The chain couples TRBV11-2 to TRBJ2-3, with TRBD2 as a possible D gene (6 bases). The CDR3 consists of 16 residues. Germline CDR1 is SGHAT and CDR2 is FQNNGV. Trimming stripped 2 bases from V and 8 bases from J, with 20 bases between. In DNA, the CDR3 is TGTGCCAGCAGCTTAAGGCTAGCGCCCCTGTTTAGTACGCAGTATTTT. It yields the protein CASSLRLAPLFSTQYF.

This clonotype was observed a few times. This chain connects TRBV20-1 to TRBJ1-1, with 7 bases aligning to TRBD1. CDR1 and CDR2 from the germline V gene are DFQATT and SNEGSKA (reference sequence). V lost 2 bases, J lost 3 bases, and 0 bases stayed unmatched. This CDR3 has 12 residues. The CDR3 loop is CSARQGDTEAFF. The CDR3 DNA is TGCAGTGCTAGACAGGGGGACACTGAAGCTTTCTTT.

The CDR3 coding sequence is TGTGCCAGCAGGGACATAACAAGAGCGAACACTGAAGCTTTCTTT. Amino acids: CASRDITRANTEAFF. V and J are TRBV12-3 or TRBV12-4 and TRBJ1-1; tentative D call: TRBD1 (5 bases). The CDR3 is 15 residues long. Trimming removed 6 bases at V and 1 base at J, with 15 bases between.

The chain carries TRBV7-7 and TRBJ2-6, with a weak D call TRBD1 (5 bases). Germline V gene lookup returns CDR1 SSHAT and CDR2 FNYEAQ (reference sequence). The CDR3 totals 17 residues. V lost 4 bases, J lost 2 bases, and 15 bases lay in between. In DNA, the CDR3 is TGTGCCAGCAGCTCGAACAGGAGCCCTACTGGGGCCAACGTCCTGACTTTC. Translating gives CASSSNRSPTGANVLTF.

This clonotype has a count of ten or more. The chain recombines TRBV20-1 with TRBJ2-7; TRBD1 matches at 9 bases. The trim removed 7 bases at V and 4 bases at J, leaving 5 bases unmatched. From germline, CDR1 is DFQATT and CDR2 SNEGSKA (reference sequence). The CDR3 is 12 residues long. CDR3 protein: CSGRDREYEQYF. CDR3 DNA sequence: TGCAGTGGCCGGGACAGGGAATACGAGCAGTACTTC.

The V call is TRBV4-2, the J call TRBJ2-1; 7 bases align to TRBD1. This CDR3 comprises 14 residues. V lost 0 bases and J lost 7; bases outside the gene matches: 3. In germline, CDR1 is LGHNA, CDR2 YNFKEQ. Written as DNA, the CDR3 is TGTGCCAGCAGCCAAGACCCAGGGGGAAATGAGCAGTTCTTC. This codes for CASSQDPGGNEQFF.

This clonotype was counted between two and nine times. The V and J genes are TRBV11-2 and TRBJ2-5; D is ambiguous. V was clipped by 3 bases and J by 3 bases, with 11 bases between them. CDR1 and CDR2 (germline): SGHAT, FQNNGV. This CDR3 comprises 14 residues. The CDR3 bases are TGTGCCAGCAGCTTCCTGGGAAACAAAGAGACCCAGTACTTC. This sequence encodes CASSFLGNKETQYF.

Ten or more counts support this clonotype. The CDR3 region is CASSSGYGYTF. The DNA for the CDR3 is TGTGCCAGCAGTTCAGGATATGGCTACACCTTC. The V and J genes are TRBV6-5 and TRBJ1-2, with D hard to call. The CDR3 runs to 11 residues. V was cut by 4 bases and J by 5 bases, with 5 bases left in between. CDR1 is MNHEY and CDR2 is SVGAGI in the germline V gene.

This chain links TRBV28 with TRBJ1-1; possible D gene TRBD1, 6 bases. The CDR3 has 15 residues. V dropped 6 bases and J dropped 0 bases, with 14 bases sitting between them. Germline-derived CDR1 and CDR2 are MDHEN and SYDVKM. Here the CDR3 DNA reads TGTGCCAGCAGGGCCTCGACAGGTATGAACACTGAAGCTTTCTTT. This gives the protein CASRASTGMNTEAFF.

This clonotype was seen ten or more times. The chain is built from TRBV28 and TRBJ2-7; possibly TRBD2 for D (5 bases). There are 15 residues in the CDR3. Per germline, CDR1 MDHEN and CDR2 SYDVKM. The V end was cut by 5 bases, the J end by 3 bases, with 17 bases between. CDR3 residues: CASSPSAVPGYEQYF. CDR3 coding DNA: TGTGCCAGCAGTCCCTCAGCGGTTCCTGGCTACGAGCAGTACTTC. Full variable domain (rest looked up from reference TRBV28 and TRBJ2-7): DVKVTQSSRYLVKRTGEKVFLECVQDMDHENMFWYRQDPGLGLRLIYFSYDVKMKEKGDIPEGYSVSREKKERFSLILESASTNQTSMYLCASSPSAVPGYEQYFGPGTRLTVT.

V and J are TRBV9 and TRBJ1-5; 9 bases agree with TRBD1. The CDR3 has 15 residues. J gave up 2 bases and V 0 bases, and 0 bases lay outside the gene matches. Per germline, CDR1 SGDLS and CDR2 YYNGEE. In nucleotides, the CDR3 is TGTGCCAGCAGCGTAGGGGACAGGGGCAATCAGCCCCAGCATTTT. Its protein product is CASSVGDRGNQPQHF.

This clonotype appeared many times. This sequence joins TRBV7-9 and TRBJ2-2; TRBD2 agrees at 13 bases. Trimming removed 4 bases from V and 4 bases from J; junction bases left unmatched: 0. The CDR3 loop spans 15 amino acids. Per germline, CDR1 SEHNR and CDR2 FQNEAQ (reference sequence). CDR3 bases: TGTGCCAGCAGCTGGACTAGCGGGGGCACCGGGGAGCTGTTTTTT. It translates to CASSWTSGGTGELFF. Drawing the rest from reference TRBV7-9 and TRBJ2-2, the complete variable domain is DTGVSQNPRHKITKRGQNVTFRCDPISEHNRLYWYRQTLGQGPEFLTYFQNEAQLEKSRLLSDRFSAERPKGSFSTLEIQRTEQGDSAMYLCASSWTSGGTGELFFGEGSRLTVL.

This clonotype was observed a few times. DNA for the CDR3: TGTGCCAGCAGCTTAGCCCCTGGTCCCCTTAGGTCGGCTAATGAAAAACTGTTTTTT. It specifies CASSLAPGPLRSANEKLFF. V and J are TRBV7-2 and TRBJ1-4; D unclear. CDR3 length equals 19 residues. Trimming took 0 bases from V and 3 from J, leaving 20 bases between them. The germline V gene has CDR1 SGHTA and CDR2 FQGNSA.

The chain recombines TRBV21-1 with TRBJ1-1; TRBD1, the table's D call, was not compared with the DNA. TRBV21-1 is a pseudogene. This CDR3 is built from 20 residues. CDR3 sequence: CASSPSQRGTGGRTNTEAFF. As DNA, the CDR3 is TGTGCCAGCAGCCCAAGCCAACGTGGGACAGGGGGCCGTACGAACACTGAAGCTTTCTTT.

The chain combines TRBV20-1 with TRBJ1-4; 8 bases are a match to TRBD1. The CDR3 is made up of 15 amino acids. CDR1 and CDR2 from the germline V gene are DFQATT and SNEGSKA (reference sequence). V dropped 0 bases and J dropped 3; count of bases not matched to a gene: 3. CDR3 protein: CSARDPGQANEKLFF. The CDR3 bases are TGCAGTGCTAGAGATCCGGGACAGGCTAATGAAAAACTGTTTTTT.

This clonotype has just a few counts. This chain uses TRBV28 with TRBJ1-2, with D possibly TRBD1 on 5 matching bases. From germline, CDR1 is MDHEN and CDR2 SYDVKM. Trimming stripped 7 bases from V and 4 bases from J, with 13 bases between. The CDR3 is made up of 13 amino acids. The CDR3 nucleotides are TGTGCCAGCATTTCGGACACTATCTATGGCTACACCTTC. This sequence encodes CASISDTIYGYTF.

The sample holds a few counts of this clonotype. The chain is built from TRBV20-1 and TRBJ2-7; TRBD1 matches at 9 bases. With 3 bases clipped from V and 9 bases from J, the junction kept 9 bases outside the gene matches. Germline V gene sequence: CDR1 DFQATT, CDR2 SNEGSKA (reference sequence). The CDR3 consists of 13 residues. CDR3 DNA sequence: TGCAGTGCTAGCACGGGACAGGGCCTGTTGCAGTACTTC. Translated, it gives CSASTGQGLLQYF.

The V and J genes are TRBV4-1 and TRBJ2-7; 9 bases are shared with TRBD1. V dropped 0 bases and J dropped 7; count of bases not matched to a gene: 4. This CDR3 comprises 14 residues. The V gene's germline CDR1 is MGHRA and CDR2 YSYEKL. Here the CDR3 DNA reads TGCGCCAGCAGCCAAGAGGACAGGGGACTAGAGCAGTACTTC. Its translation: CASSQEDRGLEQYF.

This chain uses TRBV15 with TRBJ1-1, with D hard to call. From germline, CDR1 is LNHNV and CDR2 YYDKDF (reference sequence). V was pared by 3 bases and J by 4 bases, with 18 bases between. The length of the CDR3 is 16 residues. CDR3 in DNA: TGTGCCACCAGCAGCCTCCTACAGCAAATGGGCACTGAAGCTTTCTTT. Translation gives CATSSLLQQMGTEAFF.

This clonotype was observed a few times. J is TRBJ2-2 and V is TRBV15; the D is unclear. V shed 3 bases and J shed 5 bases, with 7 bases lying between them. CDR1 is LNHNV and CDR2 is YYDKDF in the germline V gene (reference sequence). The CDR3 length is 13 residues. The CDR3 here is CATSSRPTGELFF. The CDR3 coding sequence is TGTGCCACCAGCAGTAGACCAACCGGGGAGCTGTTTTTT.

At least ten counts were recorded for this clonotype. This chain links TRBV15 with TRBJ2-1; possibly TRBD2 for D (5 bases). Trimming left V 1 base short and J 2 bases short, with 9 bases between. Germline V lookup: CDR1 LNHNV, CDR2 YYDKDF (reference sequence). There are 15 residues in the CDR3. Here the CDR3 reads CATSRGGYAYNEQFF. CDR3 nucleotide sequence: TGTGCCACCAGCAGAGGAGGGTATGCCTACAATGAGCAGTTCTTC.

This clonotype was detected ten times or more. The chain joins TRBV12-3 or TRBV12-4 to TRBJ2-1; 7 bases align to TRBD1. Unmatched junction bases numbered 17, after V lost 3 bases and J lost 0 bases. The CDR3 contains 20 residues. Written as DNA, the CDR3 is TGTGCCAGCAGTTTCGCGCAAGGAACCACAGGGGTGAGCTCCTACAATGAGCAGTTCTTC. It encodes CASSFAQGTTGVSSYNEQFF.

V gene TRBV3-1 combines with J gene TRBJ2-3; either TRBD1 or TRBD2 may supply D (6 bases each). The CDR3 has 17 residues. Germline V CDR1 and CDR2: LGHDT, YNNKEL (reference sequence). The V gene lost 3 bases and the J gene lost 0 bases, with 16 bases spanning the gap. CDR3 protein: CASSHLGGTGSTDTQYF. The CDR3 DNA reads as TGTGCCAGCAGCCACTTGGGGGGAACAGGGAGCACAGATACGCAGTATTTT.

CDR3 region: CASSLTSVRTPEQYF. CDR3 coding DNA: TGTGCCAGCAGCCTAACTAGCGTCCGGACCCCCGAGCAGTACTTC. This sequence joins TRBV7-2 and TRBJ2-7, with 7 nucleotides matching TRBD2. This CDR3 contains 15 residues. CDR1 and CDR2 (germline): SGHTA, FQGNSA. Trimming took 5 bases from V and 6 from J; bases not matched to a gene: 13.

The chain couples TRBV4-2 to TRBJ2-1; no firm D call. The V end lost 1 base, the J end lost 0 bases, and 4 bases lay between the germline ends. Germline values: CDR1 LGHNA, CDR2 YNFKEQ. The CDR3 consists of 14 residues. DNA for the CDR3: TGTGCCAGCAGCCAAGGGGACTCCTACAATGAGCAGTTCTTC. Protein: CASSQGDSYNEQFF.

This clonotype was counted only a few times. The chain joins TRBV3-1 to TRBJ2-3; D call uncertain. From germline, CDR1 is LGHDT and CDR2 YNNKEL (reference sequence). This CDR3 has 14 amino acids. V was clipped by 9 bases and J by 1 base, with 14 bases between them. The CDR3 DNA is TGTGCCAGTTCGCCTGTGGCGGGCACAGATACGCAGTATTTT. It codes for CASSPVAGTDTQYF.